This TCR beta chain appears in the sequencing data of a study of blood T cell repertoires in COVID-19. Across the whole study: Samples representing acute and convalescent COVID-19 were sourced from the United States, Italy and Spain. Nucleic acid was either cDNA or gDNA, and it came from T cells, B-cell-depleted T cells, or PBMCs.

Authors' analysis steps: For nucleated cells, counts were estimated from reference gene primer amplification. Some clones are missing from TCRdb's copy, which holds only in-frame ones; the method was immunoSEQ multiplex PCR. D and trimming were read from the DNA, whereas the V and J calls and clone size are those reported in that table. The sample yields about 140,000 clones, 88% seen once. Germline V gene lookup returns CDR1 MGHRA and CDR2 YSYEKL. The CDR3 is made up of 14 amino acids. Trimming removed 0 bases from V and 7 bases from J, with 12 bases in between. Sequences were obtained from peripheral blood. The rearrangement links TRBV4-1 to TRBJ1-2; no clear D gene. The receptor was derived from a man aged 50 or older with active or convalescent COVID-19. Written as DNA, the CDR3 is TGCGCCAGCAGCCAAGATCTGACTTCGGGTGGCTACACCTTC. Translating gives CASSQDLTSGGYTF.